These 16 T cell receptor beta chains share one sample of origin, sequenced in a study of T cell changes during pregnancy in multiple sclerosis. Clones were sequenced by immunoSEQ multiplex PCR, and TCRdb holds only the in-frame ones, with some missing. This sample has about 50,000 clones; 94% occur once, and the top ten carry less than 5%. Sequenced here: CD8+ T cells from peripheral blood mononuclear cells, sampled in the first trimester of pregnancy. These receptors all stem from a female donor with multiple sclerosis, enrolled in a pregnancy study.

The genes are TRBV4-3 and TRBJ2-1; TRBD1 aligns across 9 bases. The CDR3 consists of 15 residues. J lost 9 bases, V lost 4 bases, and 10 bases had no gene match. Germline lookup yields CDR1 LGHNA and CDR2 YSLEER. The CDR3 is CASSLPGQGMAEQFF. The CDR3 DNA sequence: TGCGCCAGCAGCCTTCCGGGACAGGGAATGGCTGAGCAGTTCTTC.

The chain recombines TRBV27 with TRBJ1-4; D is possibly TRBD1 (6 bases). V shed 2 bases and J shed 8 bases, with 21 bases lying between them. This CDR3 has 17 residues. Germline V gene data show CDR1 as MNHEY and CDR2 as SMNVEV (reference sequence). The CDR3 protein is CASSLRQAYPPREKLFF. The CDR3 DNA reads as TGTGCCAGCAGTTTAAGACAGGCTTACCCCCCGAGGGAAAAACTGTTTTTT.

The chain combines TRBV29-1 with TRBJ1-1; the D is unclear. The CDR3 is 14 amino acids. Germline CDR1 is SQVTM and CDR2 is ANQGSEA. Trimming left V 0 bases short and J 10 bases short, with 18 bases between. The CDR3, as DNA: TGCAGCGTTGAAGATCCGCCCGGAGGGAATGTAGCTTTCTTT. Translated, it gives CSVEDPPGGNVAFF. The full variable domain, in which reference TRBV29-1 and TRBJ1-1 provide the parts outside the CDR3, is SAVISQKPSRDICQRGTSLTIQCQVDSQVTMMFWYRQQPGQSLTLIATANQGSEATYESGFVIDKFPISRPNLTFSTLTVSNMSPEDSSIYLCSVEDPPGGNVAFFGQGTRLTVV.

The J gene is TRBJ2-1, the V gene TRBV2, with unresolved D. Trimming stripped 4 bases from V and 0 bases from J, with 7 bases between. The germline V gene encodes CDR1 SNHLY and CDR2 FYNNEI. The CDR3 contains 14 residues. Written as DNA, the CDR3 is TGTGCCAGCAGTGGGAGAGGCTCCTACAATGAGCAGTTCTTC. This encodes CASSGRGSYNEQFF.

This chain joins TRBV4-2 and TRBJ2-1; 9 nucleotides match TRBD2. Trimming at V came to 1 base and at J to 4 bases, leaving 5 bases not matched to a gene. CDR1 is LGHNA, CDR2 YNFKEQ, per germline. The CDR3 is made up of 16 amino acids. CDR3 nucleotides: TGTGCCAGCAGCCAAGGCGATAGCGGGAGTTACAATGAGCAGTTCTTC. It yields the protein CASSQGDSGSYNEQFF.

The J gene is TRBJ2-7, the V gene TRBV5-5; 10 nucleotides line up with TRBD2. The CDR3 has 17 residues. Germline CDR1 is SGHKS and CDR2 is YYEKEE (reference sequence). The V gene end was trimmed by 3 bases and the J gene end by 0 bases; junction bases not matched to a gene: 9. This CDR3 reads CASSSLTSGVSSYEQYF. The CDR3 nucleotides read TGTGCCAGCAGCTCCCTCACTAGCGGGGTAAGCTCCTACGAGCAGTACTTC.

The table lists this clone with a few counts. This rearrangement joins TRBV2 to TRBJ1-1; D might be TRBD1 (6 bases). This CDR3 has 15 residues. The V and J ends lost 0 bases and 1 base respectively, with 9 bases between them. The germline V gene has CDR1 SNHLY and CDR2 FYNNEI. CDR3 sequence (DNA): TGTGCCAGCAGTGAAGCGCAGGGGACGAACACTGAAGCTTTCTTT. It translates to CASSEAQGTNTEAFF.

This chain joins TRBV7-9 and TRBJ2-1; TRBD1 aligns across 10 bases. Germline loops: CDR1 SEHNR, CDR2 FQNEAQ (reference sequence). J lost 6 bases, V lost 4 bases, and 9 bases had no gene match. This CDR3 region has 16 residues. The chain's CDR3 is CASSSPGTGEINEQFF. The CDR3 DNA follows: TGTGCCAGCAGCTCGCCCGGGACAGGGGAAATCAATGAGCAGTTCTTC.

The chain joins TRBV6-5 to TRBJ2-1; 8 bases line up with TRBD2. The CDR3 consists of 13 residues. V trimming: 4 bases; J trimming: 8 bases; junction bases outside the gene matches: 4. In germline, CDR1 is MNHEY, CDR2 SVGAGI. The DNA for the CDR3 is TGTGCCAGCAGTTTTAGCGGGGTTCATGAGCAGTTCTTC. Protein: CASSFSGVHEQFF.

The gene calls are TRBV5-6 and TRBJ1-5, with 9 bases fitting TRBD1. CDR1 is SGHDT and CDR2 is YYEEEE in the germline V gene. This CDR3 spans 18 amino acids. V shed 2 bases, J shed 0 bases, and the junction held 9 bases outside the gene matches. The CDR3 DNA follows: TGTGCCAGCAGCTTTGGGACAGGGACCTCCTATAGCAATCAGCCCCAGCATTTT. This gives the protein CASSFGTGTSYSNQPQHF.

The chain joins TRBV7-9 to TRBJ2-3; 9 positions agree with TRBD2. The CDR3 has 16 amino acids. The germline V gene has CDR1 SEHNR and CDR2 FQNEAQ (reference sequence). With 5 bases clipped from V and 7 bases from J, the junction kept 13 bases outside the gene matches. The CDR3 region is CASSPPAGGGAHTQYF. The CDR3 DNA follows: TGTGCCAGCAGCCCTCCCGCCGGCGGGGGGGCGCATACGCAGTATTTT.

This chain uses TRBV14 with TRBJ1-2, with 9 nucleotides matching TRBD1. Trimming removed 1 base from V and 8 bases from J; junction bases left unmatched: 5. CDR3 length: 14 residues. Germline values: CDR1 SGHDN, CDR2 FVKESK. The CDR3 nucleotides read TGTGCCAGCAGCCAAGCGACAGGGGGTTGGGGCTACACCTTC. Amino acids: CASSQATGGWGYTF.

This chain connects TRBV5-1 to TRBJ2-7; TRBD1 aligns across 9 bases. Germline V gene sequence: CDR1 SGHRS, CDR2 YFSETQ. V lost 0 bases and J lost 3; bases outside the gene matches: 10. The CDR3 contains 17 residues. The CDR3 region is CASSLAGEDRGFYEQYF. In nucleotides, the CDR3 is TGCGCCAGCAGCTTGGCCGGCGAGGACAGGGGATTCTACGAGCAGTACTTC. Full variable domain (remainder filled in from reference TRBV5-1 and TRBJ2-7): KAGVTQTPRYLIKTRGQQVTLSCSPISGHRSVSWYQQTPGQGLQFLFEYFSETQRNKGNFPGRFSGRQFSNSRSEMNVSTLELGDSALYLCASSLAGEDRGFYEQYFGPGTRLTVT.

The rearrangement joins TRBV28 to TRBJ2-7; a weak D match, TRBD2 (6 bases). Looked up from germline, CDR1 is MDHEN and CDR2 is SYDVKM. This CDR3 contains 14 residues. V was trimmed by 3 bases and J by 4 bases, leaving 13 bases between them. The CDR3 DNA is TGTGCCAGCAGTTTTCGGGACTTCGGTTACGAGCAGTACTTC. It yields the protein CASSFRDFGYEQYF.

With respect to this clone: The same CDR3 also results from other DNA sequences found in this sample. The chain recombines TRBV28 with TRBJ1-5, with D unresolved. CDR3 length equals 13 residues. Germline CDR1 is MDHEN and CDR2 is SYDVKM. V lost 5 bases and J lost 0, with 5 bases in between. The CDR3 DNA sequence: TGTGCCAGCAGTCCGTATAGCAATCAGCCCCAGCATTTT. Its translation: CASSPYSNQPQHF.

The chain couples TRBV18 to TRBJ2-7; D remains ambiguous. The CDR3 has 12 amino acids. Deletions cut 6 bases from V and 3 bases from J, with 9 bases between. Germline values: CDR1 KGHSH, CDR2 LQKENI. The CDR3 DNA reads TGTGCCAGCTCCCCCCGCGGCTACGAGCAGTACTTC. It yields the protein CASSPRGYEQYF.